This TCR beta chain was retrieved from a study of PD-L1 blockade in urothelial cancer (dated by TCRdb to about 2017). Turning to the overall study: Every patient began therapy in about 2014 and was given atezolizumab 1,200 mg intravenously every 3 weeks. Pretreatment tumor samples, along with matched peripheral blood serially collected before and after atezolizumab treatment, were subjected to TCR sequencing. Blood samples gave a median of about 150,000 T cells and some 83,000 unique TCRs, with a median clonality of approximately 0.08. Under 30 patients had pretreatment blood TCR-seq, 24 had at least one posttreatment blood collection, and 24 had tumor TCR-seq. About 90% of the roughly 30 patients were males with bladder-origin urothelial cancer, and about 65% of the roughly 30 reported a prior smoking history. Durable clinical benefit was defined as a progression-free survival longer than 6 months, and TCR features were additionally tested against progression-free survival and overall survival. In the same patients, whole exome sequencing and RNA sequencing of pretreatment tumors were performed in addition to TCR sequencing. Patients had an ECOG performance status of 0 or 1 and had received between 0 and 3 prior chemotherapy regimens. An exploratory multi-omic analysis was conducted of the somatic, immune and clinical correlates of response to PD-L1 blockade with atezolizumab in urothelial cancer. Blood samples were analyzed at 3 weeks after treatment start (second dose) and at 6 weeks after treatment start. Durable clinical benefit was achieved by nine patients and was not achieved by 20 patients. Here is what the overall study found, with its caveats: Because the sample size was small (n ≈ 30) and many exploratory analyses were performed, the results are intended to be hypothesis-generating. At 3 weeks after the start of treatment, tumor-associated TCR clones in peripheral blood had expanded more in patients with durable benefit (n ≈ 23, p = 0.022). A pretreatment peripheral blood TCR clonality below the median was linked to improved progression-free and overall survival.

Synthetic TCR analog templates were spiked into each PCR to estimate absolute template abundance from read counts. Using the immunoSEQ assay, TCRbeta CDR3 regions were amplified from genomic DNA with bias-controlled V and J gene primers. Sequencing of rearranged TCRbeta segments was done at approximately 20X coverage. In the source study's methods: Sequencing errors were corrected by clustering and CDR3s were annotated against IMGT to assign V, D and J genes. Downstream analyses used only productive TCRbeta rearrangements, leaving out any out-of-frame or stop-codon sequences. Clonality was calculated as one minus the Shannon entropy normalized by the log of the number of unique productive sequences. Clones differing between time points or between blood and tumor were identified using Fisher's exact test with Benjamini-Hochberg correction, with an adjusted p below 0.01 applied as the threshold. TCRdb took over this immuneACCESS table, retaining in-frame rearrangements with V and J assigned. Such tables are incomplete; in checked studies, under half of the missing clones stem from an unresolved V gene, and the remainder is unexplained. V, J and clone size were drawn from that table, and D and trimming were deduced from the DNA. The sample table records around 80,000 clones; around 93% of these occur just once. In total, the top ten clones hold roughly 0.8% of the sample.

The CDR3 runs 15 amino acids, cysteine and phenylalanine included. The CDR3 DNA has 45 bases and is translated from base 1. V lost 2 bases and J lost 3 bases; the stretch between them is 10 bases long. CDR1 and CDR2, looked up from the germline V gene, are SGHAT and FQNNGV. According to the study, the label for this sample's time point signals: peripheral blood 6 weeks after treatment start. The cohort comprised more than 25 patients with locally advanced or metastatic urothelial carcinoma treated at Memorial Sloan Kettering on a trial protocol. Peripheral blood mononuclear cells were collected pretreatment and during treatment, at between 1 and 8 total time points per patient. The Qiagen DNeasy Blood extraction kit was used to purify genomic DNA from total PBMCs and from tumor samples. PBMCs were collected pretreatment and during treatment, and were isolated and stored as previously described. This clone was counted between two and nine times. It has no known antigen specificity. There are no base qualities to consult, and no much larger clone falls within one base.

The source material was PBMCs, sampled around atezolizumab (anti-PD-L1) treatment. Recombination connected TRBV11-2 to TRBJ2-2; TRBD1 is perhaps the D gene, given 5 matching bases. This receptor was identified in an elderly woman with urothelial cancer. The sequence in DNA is TGTGCCAGCAGCTTACAGGACACTTACACCGGGGAGCTGTTTTTT. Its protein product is CASSLQDTYTGELFF.